Listed here are 30 T cell receptor beta chains from one sample, sequenced in a study of cytomegalovirus exposure and HLA in healthy donors. In the PCR, 60 Vbeta and 13 Jbeta primers were used. The data were produced by immunoSEQ multiplex PCR, yet TCRdb's version contains in-frame clones alone and is incomplete. Of over 100,000 clones listed, approximately 82% are singletons. Specimen: PBMCs. The receptors were sampled from a man aged 35 to 55 in good health and CMV-seronegative.

Written as DNA, the CDR3 is TGTGCCAGTAACTGGGGGCCCTCTAACTATGGCTACACCTTC. Its protein is CASNWGPSNYGYTF. This chain uses TRBV19 with TRBJ1-2, with D possibly being TRBD1 (6 bases). Germline CDR1 reads LNHDA; CDR2 reads SQIVND (reference sequence). CDR3 length equals 14 residues. The V end lost 7 bases, the J end lost 0 bases, and 12 bases lay between the germline ends.

The V gene is TRBV2, the J gene TRBJ1-1; weak D call: TRBD1 (5 bases). Trimming left V 5 bases short and J 11 bases short, with 12 bases between. The germline V gene has CDR1 SNHLY and CDR2 FYNNEI. The CDR3 consists of 11 residues. The CDR3 is CASSFRVPAFF. The CDR3 DNA reads as TGTGCCAGCAGTTTCAGGGTTCCGGCTTTCTTT.

The chain couples TRBV30 to TRBJ2-7; D uncertain. From germline, CDR1 is GTSNPN and CDR2 SVGIG (reference sequence). This CDR3 region has 13 residues. The ends were cut back, 4 bases at V and 1 base at J, with 11 bases in the middle. CDR3 sequence: CAWTPSSSYEQYF. DNA for the CDR3: TGTGCCTGGACCCCCTCCAGTTCCTACGAGCAGTACTTC.

The CDR3 DNA follows: TGTGCCACCAGCAGGACCCCAGGTAGCAATCAGCCCCAGCATTTT. Its protein is CATSRTPGSNQPQHF. This chain uses TRBV15 with TRBJ1-5; no reliable D call. The CDR3 length is 15 residues. Per germline, CDR1 LNHNV and CDR2 YYDKDF (reference sequence). The V and J ends lost 3 bases and 0 bases respectively, with 9 bases between them.

The rearrangement links TRBV10-3 to TRBJ2-7; D call uncertain. V was shortened by 0 bases and J by 3 bases, with 9 bases between the two germline ends. CDR3 size: 14 residues. Germline V gives CDR1 ENHRY, CDR2 SYGVKD. The CDR3 nucleotides read TGTGCCATCAGTGAGTCGCTGAGGATCTACGAGCAGTACTTC. This encodes CAISESLRIYEQYF.

V gene TRBV7-2 combines with J gene TRBJ1-2, with D perhaps TRBD1 (6 bases). The CDR3 consists of 16 residues. Trimming left V 5 bases short and J 2 bases short, with 18 bases between. The germline V gene encodes CDR1 SGHTA and CDR2 FQGNSA. DNA for the CDR3: TGTGCCAGCAGCCCCCAGGGCAGGGGACTAAACTATGGCTACACCTTC. It translates to CASSPQGRGLNYGYTF.

This chain joins TRBV19 and TRBJ2-1, with 15 bases fitting TRBD2. J gave up 5 bases and V 3 bases, and 5 bases lay outside the gene matches. Germline CDR1 reads LNHDA; CDR2 reads SQIVND (reference sequence). CDR3 length: 17 residues. The CDR3 sequence is CASSIGLAGGPHNEQFF. CDR3 bases: TGTGCCAGTAGTATTGGACTAGCGGGGGGGCCTCACAATGAGCAGTTCTTC.

The CDR3 loop is CASSRDYYNEQFF. CDR3 coding DNA: TGTGCCAGCAGCCGGGACTACTACAATGAGCAGTTCTTC. V gene TRBV11-3 combines with J gene TRBJ2-1, with 7 bases aligning to TRBD2. This CDR3 contains 13 residues. V dropped 5 bases and J dropped 3; count of bases not matched to a gene: 1. From germline, CDR1 is SGHNT and CDR2 YENEEA.

This clone was observed a handful of times. This rearrangement joins TRBV19 to TRBJ1-1; TRBD1 matches at 9 bases. The CDR3 runs 14 residues. The germline CDR1 and CDR2 sequences are LNHDA and SQIVND (reference sequence). V lost 3 bases to trimming and J lost 4 bases; unmatched junction nucleotides: 3. For the CDR3, the DNA is TGTGCCAGTAGTATCGACAGGGGGGGCACTGAAGCTTTCTTT. Encoded protein: CASSIDRGGTEAFF.

In the case of this clone: A read error may produce the germline difference seen at one junction end. The V gene is TRBV11-2, the J gene TRBJ2-7; tentative D call: TRBD1 (6 bases). CDR1 and CDR2 (germline): SGHAT, FQNNGV. The CDR3 covers 15 residues. CDR3 sequence: CAGSLDRPITYEQYF. In DNA form, the CDR3 reads TGTGCCGGCAGCTTAGACAGGCCGATAACCTACGAGCAGTACTTC.

This chain uses TRBV6-1 with TRBJ2-3, with 11 bases that match TRBD2. This CDR3 is 15 amino acids long. Germline V lookup: CDR1 MNHNS, CDR2 SASEGT. Unmatched junction bases numbered 8, after V lost 6 bases and J lost 6 bases. In DNA, the CDR3 is TGTGCCAGCAGGCGGACTAGCGGGCGGCCGGATACGCAGTATTTT. Protein product: CASRRTSGRPDTQYF.

In this sample, this clone turned up a few times. The gene calls are TRBV30 and TRBJ2-7; tentative D call: TRBD2 (7 bases). The CDR3 sequence is 12 residues long. The V and J ends lost 0 bases and 6 bases respectively, with 9 bases between them. CDR1 and CDR2 (germline): GTSNPN, SVGIG (reference sequence). Written as DNA, the CDR3 is TGTGCCTGGAGTGTACGGGGGGCCGAGCAGTACTTC. It specifies CAWSVRGAEQYF.

This clone came up a few times. The chain links TRBV4-3 to TRBJ1-3; maybe TRBD1 (5 bases). Germline assignment: CDR1 LGHNA and CDR2 YSLEER. The ends were cut back, 0 bases at V and 3 bases at J, with 21 bases in the middle. CDR3 length: 19 amino acids. The CDR3 DNA reads as TGCGCCAGCAGCCAAGATCTGGCCAGGGCACGGAGCGTTGGAAACACCATATATTTT. Protein: CASSQDLARARSVGNTIYF.

As DNA, the CDR3 is TGTGCCAGCAGCGCAGGACTAGCGGGGATGCAGTTCTTC. Its translation is CASSAGLAGMQFF. The genes are TRBV9 and TRBJ2-1; 12 bases map to TRBD2. The V segment lost 3 bases and the J segment 12 bases; nucleotides outside the gene matches: 4. CDR1 is SGDLS and CDR2 is YYNGEE in the germline V gene. The CDR3 is 13 residues long.

CDR3 loop: CASSVQVSSYNEQFF. CDR3 bases: TGTGCCAGCAGCGTACAGGTCAGCTCCTACAATGAGCAGTTCTTC. The chain has TRBV9 and TRBJ2-1, with D uncertain. The CDR3 totals 15 residues. V lost 1 base to trimming and J lost 0 bases, with 8 bases between them. The germline V gene encodes CDR1 SGDLS and CDR2 YYNGEE.

V usage is TRBV6-5 and J usage is TRBJ1-2, with unresolved D. The CDR3 consists of 13 residues. The germline V gene encodes CDR1 MNHEY and CDR2 SVGAGI. Trimming shortened V by 3 bases and J by 8 bases, and 13 bases separated the two germline ends. CDR3 in amino acids: CASSYPGSWGYTF. The CDR3 coding sequence is TGTGCCAGCAGTTATCCGGGGTCGTGGGGCTACACCTTC.

This clone was detected once. The chain joins TRBV30 to TRBJ1-5, with 7 bases matching TRBD1. Germline V lookup: CDR1 GTSNPN, CDR2 SVGIG (reference sequence). Trimming at V came to 0 bases and at J to 5 bases, leaving 7 bases not matched to a gene. The CDR3 has 15 amino acids. The CDR3 nucleotides are TGTGCCTGGAGTGTAAGCGCAGGGGGAGATCAGCCCCAGCATTTT. Translating gives CAWSVSAGGDQPQHF. The complete variable domain, with remaining parts taken from reference TRBV30 and TRBJ1-5, reads SQTIHQWPATLVQPVGSPLSLECTVEGTSNPNLYWYRQAAGRGLQLLFYSVGIGQISSEVPQNLSASRPQDRQFILSSKKLLLSDSGFYLCAWSVSAGGDQPQHFGDGTRLSIL.

The chain joins TRBV18 to TRBJ2-7; D is perhaps TRBD2 (7 bases). CDR3 size: 13 residues. CDR1 KGHSH and CDR2 LQKENI come from the germline V gene. The V and J ends lost 8 bases and 0 bases respectively, with 11 bases between them. The CDR3: CASRGGSSYEQYF. CDR3 sequence (DNA): TGTGCCAGCAGGGGGGGGAGCTCCTACGAGCAGTACTTC.

The gene calls are TRBV5-8 and TRBJ1-5; D perhaps matches TRBD1 (5 bases). V lost 0 bases to trimming and J lost 7 bases, with 11 bases between them. This CDR3 spans 14 amino acids. Germline V gene lookup returns CDR1 SGHTS and CDR2 YDEGEE. CDR3 loop: CASSLAGLEQPQHF. The CDR3 nucleotides read TGTGCCAGCAGCTTGGCAGGGCTAGAGCAGCCCCAGCATTTT.

The chain combines TRBV19 with TRBJ1-4; 7 bases fit TRBD1. This CDR3 comprises 17 residues. From germline, CDR1 is LNHDA and CDR2 SQIVND (reference sequence). Unmatched junction bases numbered 17, after V lost 5 bases and J lost 8 bases. This chain's CDR3 is CASSPLGRDRAGEKLFF. CDR3 sequence (DNA): TGTGCCAGTAGTCCGCTCGGGAGAGACAGGGCGGGGGAAAAACTGTTTTTT.

The chain has TRBV10-2 and TRBJ2-5, with D maybe TRBD1 (5 bases). CDR1 is WSHSY, CDR2 SAAADI, per germline. V dropped 5 bases and J dropped 3 bases, with 7 bases sitting between them. The CDR3 spans 12 residues. The DNA of the CDR3 is TGCGCCAGCAGTAGGGGCGAAGAGACCCAGTACTTC. Translated: CASSRGEETQYF.

This rearrangement joins TRBV11-2 to TRBJ1-4, with 8 bases identical to TRBD1. The trim removed 6 bases at V and 7 bases at J, leaving 7 bases unmatched. Per germline, CDR1 SGHAT and CDR2 FQNNGV. The CDR3 sequence is 14 residues long. CDR3 nucleotide sequence: TGTGCCAGCAGGAAAGACAGGGGCAGTGAAAAACTGTTTTTT. It codes for CASRKDRGSEKLFF.

This clone was seen a handful of times. The rearrangement links TRBV30 to TRBJ2-2; D is undetermined. The CDR3 has 13 residues. The germline V gene has CDR1 GTSNPN and CDR2 SVGIG (reference sequence). V gave up 0 bases and J gave up 4 bases, with 6 bases separating them. The CDR3 DNA is TGTGCCTGGAGTGTACGGTCCACCGGGGAGCTGTTTTTT. Translating gives CAWSVRSTGELFF.

This rearrangement joins TRBV9 to TRBJ2-2; D is possibly TRBD2 (5 bases). CDR1 and CDR2 from the germline V gene are SGDLS and YYNGEE. Trimming pared 7 bases from V and 1 base from J, leaving 11 bases between. The CDR3 loop spans 14 amino acids. Written as DNA, the CDR3 is TGTGCCAGCCGCGACGGACTGAACACCGGGGAGCTGTTTTTT. This sequence encodes CASRDGLNTGELFF.

The gene calls are TRBV19 and TRBJ1-5; D uncertain. CDR1 and CDR2 (germline): LNHDA, SQIVND (reference sequence). This CDR3 is 14 amino acids long. V lost 8 bases, J lost 3 bases, and 14 bases lay in between. The DNA for the CDR3 is TGTGCCAGTCGGAGGGTTGGGGTCAATCAGCCCCAGCATTTT. Translated, it gives CASRRVGVNQPQHF.

The chain recombines TRBV18 with TRBJ2-6; weak D call: TRBD1 (7 bases). Per germline, CDR1 KGHSH and CDR2 LQKENI. V was clipped by 1 base and J by 4 bases, with 20 bases between them. The CDR3 loop spans 19 amino acids. The CDR3: CASSPRKVAGGNGANVLTF. CDR3 DNA: TGTGCCAGCTCACCACGTAAAGTGGCAGGGGGGAACGGGGCCAACGTCCTGACTTTC.

The table lists this clone with a count of one. This rearrangement joins TRBV4-3 to TRBJ1-2; D possibly corresponds to TRBD1 (5 bases). Per the germline V gene, CDR1 is LGHNA and CDR2 is YSLEER. The CDR3 runs to 14 residues. V lost 0 bases and J 5 bases, leaving 10 bases between the germline ends. Written as DNA, the CDR3 is TGCGCCAGCAGCCAAGAGGCAGGGTGGTATGGCTACACCTTC. Its translation: CASSQEAGWYGYTF.

The chain is built from TRBV27 and TRBJ1-5; D is undetermined. Germline V gene data show CDR1 as MNHEY and CDR2 as SMNVEV (reference sequence). Trimming pared 6 bases from V and 0 bases from J, leaving 12 bases between. The CDR3 extends over 15 amino acids. The DNA of the CDR3 is TGTGCCAGCAGCCGCGGGAGTCATAGCAATCAGCCCCAGCATTTT. It codes for CASSRGSHSNQPQHF.

The sample holds a few counts of this clone. The chain has TRBV30 and TRBJ1-1, with 9 bases aligning to TRBD1. The germline V gene encodes CDR1 GTSNPN and CDR2 SVGIG (reference sequence). The CDR3 has 13 amino acids. J gave up 0 bases and V 5 bases, and 1 base lay outside the gene matches. The CDR3 loop is CAWGQGLNTEAFF. The CDR3 DNA sequence: TGTGCCTGGGGACAGGGGTTGAACACTGAAGCTTTCTTT.

V and J are TRBV6-6 and TRBJ2-1; D remains unclear. Germline V lookup: CDR1 MNHNY, CDR2 SVGAGI (reference sequence). The length of the CDR3 is 14 residues. The V and J ends lost 8 bases and 0 bases respectively, with 11 bases between them. DNA for the CDR3: TGTGCCAGCGGGCCCAAGAGCTCCTACAATGAGCAGTTCTTC. Translating it yields CASGPKSSYNEQFF.